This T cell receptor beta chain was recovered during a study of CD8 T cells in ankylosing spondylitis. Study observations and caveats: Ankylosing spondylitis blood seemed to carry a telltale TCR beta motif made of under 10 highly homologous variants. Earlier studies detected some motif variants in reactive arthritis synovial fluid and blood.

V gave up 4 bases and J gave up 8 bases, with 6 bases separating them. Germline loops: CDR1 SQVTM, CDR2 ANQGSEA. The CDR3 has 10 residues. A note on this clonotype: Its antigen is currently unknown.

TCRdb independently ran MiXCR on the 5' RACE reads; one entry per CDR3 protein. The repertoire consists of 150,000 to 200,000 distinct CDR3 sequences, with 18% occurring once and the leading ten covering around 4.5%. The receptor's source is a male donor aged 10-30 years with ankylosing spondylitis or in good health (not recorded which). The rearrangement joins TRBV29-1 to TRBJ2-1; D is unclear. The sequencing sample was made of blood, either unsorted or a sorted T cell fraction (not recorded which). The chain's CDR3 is CSVVGDEQFF. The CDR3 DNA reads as TGCAGCGTTGTTGGGGATGAGCAGTTCTTC.